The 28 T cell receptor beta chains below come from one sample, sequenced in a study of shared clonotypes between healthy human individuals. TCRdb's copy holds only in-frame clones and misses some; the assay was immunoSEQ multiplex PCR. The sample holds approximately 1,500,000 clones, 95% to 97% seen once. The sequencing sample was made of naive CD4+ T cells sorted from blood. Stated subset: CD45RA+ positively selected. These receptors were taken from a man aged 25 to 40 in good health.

CDR3 DNA sequence: TGTGCCAGCACCTCCCTCGGGGGCGGCAATCAGCCCCAGCATTTT. The encoded protein is CASTSLGGGNQPQHF. The V call is TRBV27, the J call TRBJ1-5; tentatively, D is TRBD1 (6 bases). The CDR3 contains 15 residues. Trimming pared 7 bases from V and 2 bases from J, leaving 15 bases between. From germline, CDR1 is MNHEY and CDR2 SMNVEV (reference sequence).

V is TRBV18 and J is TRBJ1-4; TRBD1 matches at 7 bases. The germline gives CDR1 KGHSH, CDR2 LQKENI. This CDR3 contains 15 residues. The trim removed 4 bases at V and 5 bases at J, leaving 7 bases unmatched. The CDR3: CASSLGTASNEKLFF. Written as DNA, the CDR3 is TGTGCCAGCTCACTTGGGACAGCCTCAAATGAAAAACTGTTTTTT. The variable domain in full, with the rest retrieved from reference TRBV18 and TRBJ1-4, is NAGVMQNPRHLVRRRGQEARLRCSPMKGHSHVYWYRQLPEEGLKFMVYLQKENIIDESGMPKERFSAEFPKEGPSILRIQQVVRGDSAAYFCASSLGTASNEKLFFGSGTQLSVL.

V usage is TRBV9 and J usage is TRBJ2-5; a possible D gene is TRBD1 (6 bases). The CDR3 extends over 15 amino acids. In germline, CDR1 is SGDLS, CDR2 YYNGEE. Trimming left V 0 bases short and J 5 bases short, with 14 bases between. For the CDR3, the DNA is TGTGCCAGCAGCGTAGATCACAGGGTCGGGGAGACCCAGTACTTC. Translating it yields CASSVDHRVGETQYF.

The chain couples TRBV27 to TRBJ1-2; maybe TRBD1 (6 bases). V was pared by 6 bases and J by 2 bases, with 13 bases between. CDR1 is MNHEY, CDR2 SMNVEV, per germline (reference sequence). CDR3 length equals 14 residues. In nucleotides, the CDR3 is TGTGCCAGCAGGCCTGACAGGCTAAACTATGGCTACACCTTC. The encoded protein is CASRPDRLNYGYTF.

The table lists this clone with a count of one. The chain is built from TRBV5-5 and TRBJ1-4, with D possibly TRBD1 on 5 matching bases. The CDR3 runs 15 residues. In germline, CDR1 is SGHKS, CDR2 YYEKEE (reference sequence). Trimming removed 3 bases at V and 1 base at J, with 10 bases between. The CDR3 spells CASSSHQGTNEKLFF. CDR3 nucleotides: TGTGCCAGCAGCTCTCACCAGGGAACTAATGAAAAACTGTTTTTT.

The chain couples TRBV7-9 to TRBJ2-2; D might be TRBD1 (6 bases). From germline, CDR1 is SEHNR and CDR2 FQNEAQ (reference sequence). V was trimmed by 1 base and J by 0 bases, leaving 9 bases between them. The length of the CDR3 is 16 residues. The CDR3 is CASSLGRGTNTGELFF. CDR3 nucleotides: TGTGCCAGCAGCTTAGGAAGGGGGACGAACACCGGGGAGCTGTTTTTT.

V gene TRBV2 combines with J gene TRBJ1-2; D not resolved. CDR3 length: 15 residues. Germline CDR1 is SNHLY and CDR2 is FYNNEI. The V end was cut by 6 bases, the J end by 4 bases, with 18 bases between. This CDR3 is CASRPVPRDLYGYTF. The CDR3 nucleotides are TGTGCCAGCAGACCGGTGCCGAGGGATCTCTATGGCTACACCTTC. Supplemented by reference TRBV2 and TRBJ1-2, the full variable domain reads EPEVTQTPSHQVTQMGQEVILRCVPISNHLYFYWYRQILGQKVEFLVSFYNNEISEKSEIFDDQFSVERPDGSNFTLKIRSTKLEDSAMYFCASRPVPRDLYGYTFGSGTRLTVV.

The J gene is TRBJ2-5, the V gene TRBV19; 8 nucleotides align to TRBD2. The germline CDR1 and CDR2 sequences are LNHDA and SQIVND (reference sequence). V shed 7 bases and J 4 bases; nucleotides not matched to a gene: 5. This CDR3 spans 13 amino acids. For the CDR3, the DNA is TGTGCCAGTACGCTTACTAGCGGAGAGACCCAGTACTTC. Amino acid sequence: CASTLTSGETQYF.

CDR3: CASSEWVEQYF. In DNA, the CDR3 is TGTGCCAGCAGTGAGTGGGTCGAGCAGTACTTC. This rearrangement joins TRBV2 to TRBJ2-7; D is undetermined. Germline-derived CDR1 and CDR2 are SNHLY and FYNNEI. The CDR3 has 11 residues. V was pared by 3 bases and J by 6 bases, with 6 bases between.

As DNA, the CDR3 is TGTGCCAGTGGGATGTTTGCAACTAATGAAAAACTGTTTTTT. This translates into CASGMFATNEKLFF. This chain uses TRBV19 with TRBJ1-4; D is ambiguous. CDR3 length: 14 residues. Per the germline V gene, CDR1 is LNHDA and CDR2 is SQIVND (reference sequence). Trimming stripped 8 bases from V and 0 bases from J, with 10 bases between.

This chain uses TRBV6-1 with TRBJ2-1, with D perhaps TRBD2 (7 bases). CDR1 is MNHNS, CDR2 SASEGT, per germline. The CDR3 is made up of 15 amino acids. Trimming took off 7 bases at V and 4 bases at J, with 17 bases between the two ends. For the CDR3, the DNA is TGTGCCAGCAATGGGAGGGGGGCGCGGTACAATGAGCAGTTCTTC. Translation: CASNGRGARYNEQFF.

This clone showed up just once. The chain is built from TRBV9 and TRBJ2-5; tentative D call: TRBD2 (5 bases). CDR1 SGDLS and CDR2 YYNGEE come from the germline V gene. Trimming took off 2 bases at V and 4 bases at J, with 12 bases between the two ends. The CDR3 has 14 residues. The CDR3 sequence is CASSVRPGRETQYF. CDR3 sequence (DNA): TGTGCCAGCAGCGTCAGGCCTGGGAGAGAGACCCAGTACTTC.

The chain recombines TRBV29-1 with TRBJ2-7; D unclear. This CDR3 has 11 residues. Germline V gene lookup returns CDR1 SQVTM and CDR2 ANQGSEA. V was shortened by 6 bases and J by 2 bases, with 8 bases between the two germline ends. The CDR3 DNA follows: TGCAGCGTGGTCAGAACCTACGAGCAGTACTTC. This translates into CSVVRTYEQYF.

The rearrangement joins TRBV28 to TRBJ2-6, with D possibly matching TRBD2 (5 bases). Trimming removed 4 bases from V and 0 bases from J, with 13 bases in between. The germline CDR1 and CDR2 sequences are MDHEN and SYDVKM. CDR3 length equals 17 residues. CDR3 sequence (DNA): TGTGCCAGCAGTTCCGGACTTTCGACCTCTGGGGCCAACGTCCTGACTTTC. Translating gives CASSSGLSTSGANVLTF.

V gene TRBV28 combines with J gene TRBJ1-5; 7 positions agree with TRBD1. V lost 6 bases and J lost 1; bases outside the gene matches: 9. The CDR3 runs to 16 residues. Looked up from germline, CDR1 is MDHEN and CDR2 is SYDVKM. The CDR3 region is CASSPSGGLSNQPQHF. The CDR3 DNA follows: TGTGCCAGCAGCCCCTCAGGGGGGCTAAGCAATCAGCCCCAGCATTTT.

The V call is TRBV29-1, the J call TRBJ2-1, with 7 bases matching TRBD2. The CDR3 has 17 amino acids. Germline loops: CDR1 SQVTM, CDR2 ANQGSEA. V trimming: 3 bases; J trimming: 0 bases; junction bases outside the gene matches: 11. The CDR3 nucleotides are TGCAGCGTTGACGTTTTTTCTAGCGGAAGCTCCTACAATGAGCAGTTCTTC. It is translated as CSVDVFSSGSSYNEQFF.

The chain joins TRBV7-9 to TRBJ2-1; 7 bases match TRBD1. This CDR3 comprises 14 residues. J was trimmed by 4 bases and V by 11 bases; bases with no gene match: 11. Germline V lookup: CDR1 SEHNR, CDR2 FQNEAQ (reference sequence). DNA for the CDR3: TGTGCCGCAACAGGGGCCGGACAGTACAATGAGCAGTTCTTC. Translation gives CAATGAGQYNEQFF.

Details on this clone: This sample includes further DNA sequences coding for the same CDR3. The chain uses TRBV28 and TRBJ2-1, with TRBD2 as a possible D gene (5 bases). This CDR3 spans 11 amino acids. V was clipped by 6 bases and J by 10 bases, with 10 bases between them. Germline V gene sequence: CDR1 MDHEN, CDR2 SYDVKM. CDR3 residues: CASSLRREQFF. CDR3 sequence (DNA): TGTGCCAGCAGCTTAAGGAGGGAGCAGTTCTTC.

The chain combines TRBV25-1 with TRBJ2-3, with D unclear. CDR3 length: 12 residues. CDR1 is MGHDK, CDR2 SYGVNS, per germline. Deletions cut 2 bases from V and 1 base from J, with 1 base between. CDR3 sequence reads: CASSEGTDTQYF. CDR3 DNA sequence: TGTGCCAGCAGTGAAGGCACAGATACGCAGTATTTT. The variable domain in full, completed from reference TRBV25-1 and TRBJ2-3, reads EADIYQTPRYLVIGTGKKITLECSQTMGHDKMYWYQQDPGMELHLIHYSYGVNSTEKGDLSSESTVSRIRTEHFPLTLESARPSHTSQYLCASSEGTDTQYFGPGTRLTVL.

The CDR3 region is CASRSDIQETQYF. DNA of the CDR3: TGTGCCAGCAGATCGGACATCCAAGAGACCCAGTACTTC. The rearrangement uses TRBV7-2 and TRBJ2-5; TRBD1 is a possible D gene (5 bases). The germline gives CDR1 SGHTA, CDR2 FQGNSA. V was cut by 6 bases and J by 1 base, with 9 bases left in between. The CDR3 totals 13 residues.

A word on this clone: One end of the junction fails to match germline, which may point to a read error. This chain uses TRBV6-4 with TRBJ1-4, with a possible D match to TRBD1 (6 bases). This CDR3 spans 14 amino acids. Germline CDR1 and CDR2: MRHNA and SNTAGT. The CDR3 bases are TGTGCCAGCCGTGACGGGGGGGGCGGTGAAAAACTGTTTTTT. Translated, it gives CASRDGGGGEKLFF.

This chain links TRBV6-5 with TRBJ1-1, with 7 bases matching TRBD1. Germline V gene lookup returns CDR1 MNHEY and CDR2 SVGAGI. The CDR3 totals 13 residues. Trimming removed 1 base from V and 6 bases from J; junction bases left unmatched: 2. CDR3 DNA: TGTGCCAGCAGTTACTTCCAGGGGGCTGAAGCTTTCTTT. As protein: CASSYFQGAEAFF.

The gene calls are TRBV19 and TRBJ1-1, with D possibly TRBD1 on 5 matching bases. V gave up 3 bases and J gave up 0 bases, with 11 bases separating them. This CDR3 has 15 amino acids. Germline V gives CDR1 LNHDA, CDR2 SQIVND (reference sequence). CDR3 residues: CASSIWGTMNTEAFF. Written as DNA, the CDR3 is TGTGCCAGTAGTATCTGGGGGACCATGAACACTGAAGCTTTCTTT.

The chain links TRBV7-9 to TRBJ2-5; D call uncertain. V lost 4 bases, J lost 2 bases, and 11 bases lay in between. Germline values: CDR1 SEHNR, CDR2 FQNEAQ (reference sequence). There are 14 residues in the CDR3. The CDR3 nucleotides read TGTGCCAGCAGCTCGGGCGGTCCTCAAGAGACCCAGTACTTC. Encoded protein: CASSSGGPQETQYF.

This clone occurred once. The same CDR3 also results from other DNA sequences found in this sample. DNA for the CDR3: TGCAGCGTAGCAGGGGGCTCAGATACGCAGTATTTT. Amino acid sequence: CSVAGGSDTQYF. J is TRBJ2-3 and V is TRBV29-1, with 8 bases lining up with TRBD1. Germline V gives CDR1 SQVTM, CDR2 ANQGSEA. The CDR3 length is 12 residues. J gave up 4 bases and V 6 bases, and 3 bases lay outside the gene matches.

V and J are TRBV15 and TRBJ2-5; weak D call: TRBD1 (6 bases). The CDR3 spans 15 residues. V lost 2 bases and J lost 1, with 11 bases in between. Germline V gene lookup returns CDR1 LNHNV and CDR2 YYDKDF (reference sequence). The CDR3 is CATSRSTGLQETQYF. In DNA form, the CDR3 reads TGTGCCACCAGCAGATCCACAGGGCTCCAAGAGACCCAGTACTTC.

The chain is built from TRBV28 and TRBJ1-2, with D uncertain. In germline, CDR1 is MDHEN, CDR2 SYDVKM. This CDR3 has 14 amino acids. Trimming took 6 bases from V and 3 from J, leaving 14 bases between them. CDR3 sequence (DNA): TGTGCCAGCAGCTCCCCTGGCAGATACTATGGCTACACCTTC. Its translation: CASSSPGRYYGYTF.

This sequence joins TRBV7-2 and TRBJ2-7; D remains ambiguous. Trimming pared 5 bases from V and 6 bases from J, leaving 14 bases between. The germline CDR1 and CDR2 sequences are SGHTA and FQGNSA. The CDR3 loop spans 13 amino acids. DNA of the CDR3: TGTGCCAGCAGCCTAGGGCGGCAGGCCGAGCAGTACTTC. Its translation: CASSLGRQAEQYF.